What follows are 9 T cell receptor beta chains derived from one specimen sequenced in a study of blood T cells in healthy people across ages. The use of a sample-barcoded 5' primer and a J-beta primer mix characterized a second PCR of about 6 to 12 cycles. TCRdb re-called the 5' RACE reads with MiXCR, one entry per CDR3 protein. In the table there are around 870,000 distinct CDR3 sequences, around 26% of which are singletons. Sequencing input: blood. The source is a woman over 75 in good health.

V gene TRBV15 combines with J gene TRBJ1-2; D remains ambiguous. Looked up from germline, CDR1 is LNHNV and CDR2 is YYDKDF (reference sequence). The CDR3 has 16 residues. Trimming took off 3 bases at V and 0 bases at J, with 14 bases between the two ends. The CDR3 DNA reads TGTGCCACCAGCAGTCCCAGAGGGCGCACTAACTATGGCTACACCTTC. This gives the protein CATSSPRGRTNYGYTF.

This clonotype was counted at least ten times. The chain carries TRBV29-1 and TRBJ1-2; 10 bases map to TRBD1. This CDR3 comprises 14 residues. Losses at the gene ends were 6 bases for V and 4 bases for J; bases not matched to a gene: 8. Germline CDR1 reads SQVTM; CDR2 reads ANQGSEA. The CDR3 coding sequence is TGCAGCGTGGCCCGACAGGGGGCTGGCTATGGCTACACCTTC. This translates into CSVARQGAGYGYTF.

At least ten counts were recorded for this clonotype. CDR3 amino acids: CASSYGVSYGYTF. The CDR3 DNA is TGTGCCAGCAGTTACGGGGTCTCCTATGGCTACACCTTC. This chain connects TRBV6-6 to TRBJ1-2; no definite D call. The CDR3 has 13 residues. Germline CDR1 reads MNHNY; CDR2 reads SVGAGI (reference sequence). The ends were cut back, 2 bases at V and 4 bases at J, with 8 bases in the middle.

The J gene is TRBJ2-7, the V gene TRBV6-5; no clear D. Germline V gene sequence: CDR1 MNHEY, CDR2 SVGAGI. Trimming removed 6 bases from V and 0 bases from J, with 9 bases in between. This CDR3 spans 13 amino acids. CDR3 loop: CASSSRNSYEQYF. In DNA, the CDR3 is TGTGCCAGCAGCTCCAGGAACTCCTACGAGCAGTACTTC.

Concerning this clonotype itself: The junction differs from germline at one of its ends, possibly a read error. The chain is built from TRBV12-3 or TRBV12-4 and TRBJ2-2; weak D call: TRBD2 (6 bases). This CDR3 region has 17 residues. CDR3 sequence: CASRMTGSIANTGEVFF. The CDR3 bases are TGTGCCAGCAGGATGACTGGATCTATAGCGAACACCGGGGAGGTGTTTTTT.

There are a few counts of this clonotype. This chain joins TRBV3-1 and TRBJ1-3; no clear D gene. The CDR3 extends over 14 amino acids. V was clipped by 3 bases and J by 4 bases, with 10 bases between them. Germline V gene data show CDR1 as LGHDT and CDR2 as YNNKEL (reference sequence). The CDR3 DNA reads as TGTGCCAGCAGCCAGACTGCGGCGGGAAACACCATATATTTT. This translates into CASSQTAAGNTIYF.

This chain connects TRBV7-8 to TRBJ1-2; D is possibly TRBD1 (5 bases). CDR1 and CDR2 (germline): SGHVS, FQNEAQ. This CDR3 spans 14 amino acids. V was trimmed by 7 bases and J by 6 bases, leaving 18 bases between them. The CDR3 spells CASTNSGQGNGYTF. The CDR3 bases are TGTGCCAGCACCAACTCGGGGCAGGGTAATGGCTACACCTTC.

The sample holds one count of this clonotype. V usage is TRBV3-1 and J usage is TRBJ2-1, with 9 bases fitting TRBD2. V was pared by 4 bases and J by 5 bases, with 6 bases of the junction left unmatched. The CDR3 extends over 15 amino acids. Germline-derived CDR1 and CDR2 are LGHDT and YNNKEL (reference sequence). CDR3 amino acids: CASSPSGGNHNEQFF. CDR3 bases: TGTGCCAGCAGCCCGAGCGGGGGGAACCACAATGAGCAGTTCTTC.

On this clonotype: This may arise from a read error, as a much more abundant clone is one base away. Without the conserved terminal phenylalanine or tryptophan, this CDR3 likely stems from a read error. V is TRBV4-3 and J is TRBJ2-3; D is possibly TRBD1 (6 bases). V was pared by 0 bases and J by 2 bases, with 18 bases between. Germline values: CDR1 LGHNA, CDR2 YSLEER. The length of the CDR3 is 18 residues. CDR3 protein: CASSQDRSHVGATDTQYS. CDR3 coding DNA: TGCGCCAGCAGCCAAGATAGATCTCATGTGGGGGCCACAGATACGCAGTATTCT.